The TCR beta chain under discussion was sequenced for a study of early T cells in non-severe SARS-CoV-2 infection. Study-level background: Investigators sequenced bulk RNA drawn from unsorted whole blood, and chains remained unpaired.

As for this clonotype: Its antigen is still unknown.

In the library, individual cDNA molecules carried attached unique molecular identifiers. TCRdb re-derived calls from the 5' RACE reads in MiXCR, one entry per CDR3 protein. Among around 67,000 distinct CDR3 sequences listed, 11% were seen once. With 5 bases removed from V and 4 bases from J, the gap between germline ends came to 12 bases. The CDR3 totals 13 residues. CDR1 and CDR2 from the germline V gene are MNHEY and SMNVEV (reference sequence). Study-wide results and limits: The VDJdb matching leaned toward anti-spike CD8 responses and overlooked private and CD4 specificities.

Sequenced sample: whole blood. The chain links TRBV27 to TRBJ2-7; D might be TRBD2 (5 bases). The TCR comes from an adult who was a healthcare worker with PCR-confirmed SARS-CoV-2 infection or an uninfected control (not recorded which). CDR3 sequence reads: CASSDGLTYEQYF. The DNA for the CDR3 is TGTGCCAGCAGTGATGGACTGACTTACGAGCAGTACTTC.